This T cell receptor beta chain comes out of a study of T cell responses to AZD1222 COVID-19 vaccine. Study-level points and caveats: Two AZD1222 doses significantly raised spike-specific TCR breadth and depth over controls. Spike was spanned by vaccine-associated CD4 TCRs, with dominance at 160-218 and 743-854. Donors were mostly white British, more females; clonal diversity possibly underestimated.

The repertoire was sequenced with immunoSEQ multiplex PCR; TCRdb's copy has only in-frame clones and lacks some. The data contain about 150,000 clones, about 92% of them seen just once; the ten biggest clones take up less than 3.5%. A word on this clone: The antigen remains undetermined.

Combined were second doses at about 4 or about 12 weeks. Trimming at V came to 6 bases and at J to 5 bases, leaving 7 bases not matched to a gene. Germline assignment: CDR1 MNHEY and CDR2 SVGAGI. The CDR3 length is 14 residues. The V gene is TRBV6-5, the J gene TRBJ1-1, with 9 positions matching TRBD1. The sequence came from an adult who received the AZD1222 COVID-19 vaccine. The sample was peripheral blood, taken 28 days after the second AZD1222 dose. CDR3: CASSLGTGRTEAFF. The CDR3 region has the DNA TGTGCCAGCAGCCTCGGGACAGGGCGTACTGAAGCTTTCTTT.